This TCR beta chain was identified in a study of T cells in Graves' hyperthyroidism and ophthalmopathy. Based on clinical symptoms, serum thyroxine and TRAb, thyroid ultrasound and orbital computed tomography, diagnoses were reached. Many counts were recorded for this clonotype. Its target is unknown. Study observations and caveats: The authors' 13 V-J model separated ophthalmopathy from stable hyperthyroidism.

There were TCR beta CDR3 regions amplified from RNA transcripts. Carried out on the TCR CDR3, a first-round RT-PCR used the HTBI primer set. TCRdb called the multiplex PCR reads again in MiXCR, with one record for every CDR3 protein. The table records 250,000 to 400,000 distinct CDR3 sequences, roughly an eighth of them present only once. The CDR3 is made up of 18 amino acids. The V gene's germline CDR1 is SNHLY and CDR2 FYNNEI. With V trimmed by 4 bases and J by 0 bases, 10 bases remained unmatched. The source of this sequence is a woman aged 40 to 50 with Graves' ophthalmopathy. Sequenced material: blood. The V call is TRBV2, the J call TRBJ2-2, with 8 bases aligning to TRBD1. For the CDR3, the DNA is TGTGCCAGCAGTGGCTTGTTCGGACAGGGATCGAACACCGGGGAGCTGTTTTTT. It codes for CASSGLFGQGSNTGELFF. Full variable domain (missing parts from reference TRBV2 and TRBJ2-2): EPEVTQTPSHQVTQMGQEVILRCVPISNHLYFYWYRQILGQKVEFLVSFYNNEISEKSEIFDDQFSVERPDGSNFTLKIRSTKLEDSAMYFCASSGLFGQGSNTGELFFGEGSRLTVL.